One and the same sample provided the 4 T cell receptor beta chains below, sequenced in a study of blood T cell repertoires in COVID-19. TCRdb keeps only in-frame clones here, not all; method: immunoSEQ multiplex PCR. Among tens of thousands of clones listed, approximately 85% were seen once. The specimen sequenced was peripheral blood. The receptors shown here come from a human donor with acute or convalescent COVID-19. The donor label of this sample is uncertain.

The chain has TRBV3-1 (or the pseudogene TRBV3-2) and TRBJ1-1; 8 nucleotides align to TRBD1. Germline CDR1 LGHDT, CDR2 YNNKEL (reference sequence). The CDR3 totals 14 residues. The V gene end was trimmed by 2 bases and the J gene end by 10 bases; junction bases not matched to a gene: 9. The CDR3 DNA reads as TGTGCCAGCAGCCAATCAACAGGGGGAGGGACAGCTTTCTTT. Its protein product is CASSQSTGGGTAFF.

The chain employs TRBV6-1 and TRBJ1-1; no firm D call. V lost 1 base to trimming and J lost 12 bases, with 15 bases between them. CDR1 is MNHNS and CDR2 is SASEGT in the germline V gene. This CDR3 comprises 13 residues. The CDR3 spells CASSEESPPVPFF. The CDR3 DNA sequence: TGTGCCAGCAGTGAAGAGTCACCACCGGTGCCTTTCTTT.

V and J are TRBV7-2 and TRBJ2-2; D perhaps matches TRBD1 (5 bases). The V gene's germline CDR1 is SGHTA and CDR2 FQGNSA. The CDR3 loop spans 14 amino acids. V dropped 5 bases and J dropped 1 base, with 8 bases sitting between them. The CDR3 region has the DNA TGTGCCAGCAGCCCGGACAAGAACACCGGGGAGCTGTTTTTT. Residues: CASSPDKNTGELFF.

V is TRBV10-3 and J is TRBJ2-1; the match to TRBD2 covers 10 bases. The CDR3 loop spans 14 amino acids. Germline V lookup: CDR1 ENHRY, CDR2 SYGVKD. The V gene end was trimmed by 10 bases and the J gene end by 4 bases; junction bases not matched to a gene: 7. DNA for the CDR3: TGTGCCAGTTTTAGCGGGGGGCTGTACAATGAGCAGTTCTTC. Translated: CASFSGGLYNEQFF.